The clone carrying this TCR beta chain appeared a few times. The V and J ends lost 0 bases and 1 base respectively, with 15 bases between them. Germline V gene data show CDR1 as MNHEY and CDR2 as SMNVEV (reference sequence). The CDR3 totals 17 residues. This sample stems from a study of blood T cell repertoires in COVID-19. Study background: Samples taken during acute and convalescent COVID-19 were collected in the United States, Italy and Spain. T cells, B-cell-depleted T cells, or PBMCs provided the cDNA or gDNA that served as material.

Authors' analysis steps: For nucleated cells, counts were estimated from reference gene primer amplification. Here immunoSEQ multiplex PCR was the method, and the copy in TCRdb shows in-frame clones only, minus some. V and J calls plus clone size are reproduced from that table; the DNA served to infer D and trimming. Among fewer than 85,000 clones listed, around 76% were seen once. The V call is TRBV27, the J call TRBJ1-1; possibly TRBD1 for D (5 bases). The specimen sequenced was peripheral blood. This receptor was obtained from a woman of 80 years or more with active or convalescent COVID-19. The CDR3 loop reads CASSLSVAGVANTEAFF. The CDR3 DNA follows: TGTGCCAGCAGTTTATCGGTAGCGGGGGTGGCGAACACTGAAGCTTTCTTT.